Presented here are 4 T cell receptor beta chains from one specimen sequenced in a study of Ad26.COV2.S vaccination and SARS-CoV-2 variants. Profiled with immunoSEQ multiplex PCR; TCRdb holds only in-frame clones, not every one. The sample records hundreds of thousands of clones, 80% to 90% being singletons. Indicated treatment: roughly 19 received Ad26.COV2.S at low or high dose, single or two shots; roughly five received placebo; per-sample allocation not given. The samples date from day 63 after the first vaccine or placebo injection. The starting material was peripheral blood, obtained in a trial of Ad26.COV2.S vaccine versus placebo. These TCRs come from a person aged 18-60 years who received the Ad26.COV2.S COVID-19 vaccine or a placebo.

This chain joins TRBV4-1 and TRBJ2-2; 14 nucleotides align to TRBD2. CDR3 length: 18 amino acids. The germline CDR1 and CDR2 sequences are MGHRA and YSYEKL. Trimming removed 0 bases from V and 6 bases from J; junction bases left unmatched: 6. This chain's CDR3 is CASSQDGTSGGWAGELFF. CDR3 bases: TGCGCCAGCAGCCAAGATGGGACTAGCGGGGGCTGGGCCGGGGAGCTGTTTTTT.

The table lists this clone with a count of one. The chain couples TRBV4-2 to TRBJ1-5, with 9 bases matching TRBD1. Germline V lookup: CDR1 LGHNA, CDR2 YNFKEQ. With V trimmed by 5 bases and J by 2 bases, 7 bases remained unmatched. CDR3 length: 16 amino acids. Written as DNA, the CDR3 is TGTGCCAGCAGCTCCGAGGACAGGGGCGGCAATCAGCCCCAGCATTTT. Amino acid sequence: CASSSEDRGGNQPQHF.

J is TRBJ1-4 and V is TRBV7-9; D is ambiguous. The germline V gene has CDR1 SEHNR and CDR2 FQNEAQ (reference sequence). The CDR3 is 15 amino acids. Trimming removed 6 bases at V and 5 bases at J, with 16 bases between. The CDR3 is CASRPIRVQNEKLFF. The CDR3 DNA reads TGTGCCAGCAGACCAATCCGGGTCCAAAATGAAAAACTGTTTTTT.

The sample holds one count of this clone. This rearrangement joins TRBV7-8 to TRBJ2-2; 7 nucleotides line up with TRBD2. Trimming took 6 bases from V and 2 from J; bases not matched to a gene: 12. The CDR3 spans 17 residues. CDR1 is SGHVS, CDR2 FQNEAQ, per germline. CDR3 in amino acids: CASRATRLALNTGELFF. The CDR3 DNA reads TGTGCCAGCAGGGCTACGCGACTAGCCCTCAACACCGGGGAGCTGTTTTTT.